This T cell receptor (beta chain) is from a study of T-cell memory formation after mild COVID-19. Study information: Largely donor-specific sequence clusters came from two donors. Whole-study findings and limits: Second-wave clones reaching peak frequency on day 37 lacked confirmed SARS-CoV-2 specificity. Clones that shrank (day 15 to 85) were balanced CD4/CD8, whereas later expanders leaned CD4+.

CDR1 and CDR2 (germline): MGHRA, YSYEKL. V lost 1 base to trimming and J lost 0 bases, with 7 bases between them. This CDR3 region has 15 residues. This clonotype was counted only a few times. Its cognate antigen is unknown. TCRdb independently ran MiXCR on the 5' RACE reads; one entry per CDR3 protein. Seen here are approximately 500,000 distinct CDR3 sequences, about 23% observed once, and the top ten hold approximately 12%. The sequence came from an adult woman who had mild COVID-19 (a few samples of this study predate the infection). Cell type and time point are not known. This rearrangement joins TRBV4-1 to TRBJ1-5; D unclear. Sequencing was performed on PBMCs or a T cell subset sorted from them (not recorded which). CDR3 loop: CASSQVWPSNQPQHF. The CDR3 nucleotides read TGCGCCAGCAGCCAAGTTTGGCCTAGCAATCAGCCCCAGCATTTT.